A single sample is the source of the 13 T cell receptor beta chains below, sequenced in a study of Tregs in tolerant kidney transplant recipients (dated by TCRdb to the late 2010s). In the paper's terms, the time point label means: 6 months after combined kidney and bone marrow transplant. The transplants used related donors along with nonmyeloablative bone marrow transplantation, and in the human trials mixed chimerism was transient. Libraries came from the immunoSEQ multiplex PCR assay. Not all clones reach the TCRdb copy of this immuneACCESS table, which keeps in-frame sequences only. Checked studies attribute under half of the gap to unresolved V genes and leave the rest unexplained. The table of this sample itemizes about 23,000 clones. The biggest ten clones account for 4.1% of the sample. The sequences come from CD4+ T cells from blood (PBMCs), collected 6 months after the transplant. The receptors come from a human patient who received a combined kidney and bone marrow transplant. Some T cells seen after a transplant may have their origin in the graft donor.

As to this clone: The read finishes 3 residues shy of the CDR3 end, and the germline J gene is used to complete it. The V gene is TRBV18, the J gene TRBJ2-3; 10 bases line up with TRBD1. V trimming: 2 bases; J trimming: 2 bases; junction bases outside the gene matches: 10. The V gene's germline CDR1 is KGHSH and CDR2 LQKENI. The CDR3 length is 18 residues. Here the CDR3 reads CASSPFSVGTGDTDTQYF. The CDR3 bases that were read are TGTGCCAGCTCACCATTTTCAGTCGGGACAGGGGACACAGATACG.

As to this clone: The read terminates 3 residues ahead of where the CDR3 ends, so the germline J gene completes it. This sequence joins TRBV14 and TRBJ1-2; tentative D call: TRBD1 (5 bases). Germline V CDR1 and CDR2: SGHDN, FVKESK. This CDR3 is 14 amino acids long. V lost 1 base and J lost 4, with 10 bases in between. The part of the CDR3 DNA that was read is TGTGCCAGCAGCCAAGTGCTGGGGCTCTATGGC. This translates into CASSQVLGLYG. The complete CDR3 protein is CASSQVLGLYGYTF.

Details on this clone: The read comes to an end 3 residues before the CDR3 does, leaving the germline J gene to fill in the end. This chain uses TRBV18 with TRBJ2-3; D perhaps matches TRBD2 (6 bases). Germline assignment: CDR1 KGHSH and CDR2 LQKENI. The ends were cut back, 3 bases at V and 7 bases at J, with 17 bases in the middle. This CDR3 comprises 15 residues. The CDR3: CASSPPPGRGNTQYF. CDR3 bases read: TGTGCCAGCTCACCTCCCCCGGGCCGCGGGAATACG. Variable domain in full (rest from reference TRBV18 and TRBJ2-3): NAGVMQNPRHLVRRRGQEARLRCSPMKGHSHVYWYRQLPEEGLKFMVYLQKENIIDESGMPKERFSAEFPKEGPSILRIQQVVRGDSAAYFCASSPPPGRGNTQYFGPGTRLTVL.

With respect to this clone: The sequenced fragment ends 3 residues before the CDR3 boundary, so the rest is inferred from the germline J gene. V and J are TRBV11-2 and TRBJ1-2, with 8 bases matching TRBD1. With 5 bases clipped from V and 4 bases from J, the junction kept 9 bases outside the gene matches. Germline V lookup: CDR1 SGHAT, CDR2 FQNNGV. This CDR3 spans 15 amino acids. The CDR3 spells CASSRNGQGAYGYTF. The sequenced CDR3 bases are TGTGCCAGCAGCCGTAACGGACAGGGAGCCTATGGC.

For this clone: With the read ending 3 residues before the CDR3 end, the germline J gene is used to fill in that end. V is TRBV5-1 and J is TRBJ1-2, with TRBD1 matching 10 bases. The CDR3 consists of 14 residues. The germline V gene encodes CDR1 SGHRS and CDR2 YFSETQ. V dropped 4 bases and J dropped 6; count of bases not matched to a gene: 6. The DNA read from the CDR3 is TGCGCCAGCAGCGGGGGGACAGGGGATCATGGC. It codes for CASSGGTGDHG. The whole CDR3 reads CASSGGTGDHGYTF.

With regard to this clone: The read halts 3 residues ahead of the CDR3 end, with the missing end drawn from the germline J gene. The rearrangement uses TRBV2 and TRBJ2-7, with a weak D call TRBD2 (6 bases). Trimming shortened V by 8 bases and J by 5 bases, and 22 bases separated the two germline ends. The CDR3 loop spans 15 amino acids. Germline assignment: CDR1 SNHLY and CDR2 FYNNEI. CDR3 DNA (partial): TGTGCCAGCCAAGGGAGGCGTTACGTCAGGGACGAG. It specifies CASQGRRYVRDE. The full CDR3 protein reads CASQGRRYVRDEQYF. Looking up the rest from reference TRBV2 and TRBJ2-7 gives the full variable domain: EPEVTQTPSHQVTQMGQEVILRCVPISNHLYFYWYRQILGQKVEFLVSFYNNEISEKSEIFDDQFSVERPDGSNFTLKIRSTKLEDSAMYFCASQGRRYVRDEQYFGPGTRLTVT.

About this clone: The read ends 3 residues before the CDR3 terminus; that terminus is restored from the germline J gene. The chain uses TRBV18 and TRBJ1-2, with 10 bases aligning to TRBD1. Per the germline V gene, CDR1 is KGHSH and CDR2 is LQKENI. This CDR3 contains 18 residues. The ends lost 1 base at V and 3 bases at J; junction bases unmatched: 11. The CDR3 bases that were read are TGTGCCAGCTCACCACTAGTCGGACAGGGGGAACGACACTATGGC. Protein product: CASSPLVGQGERHYG. The full CDR3 sequence reads CASSPLVGQGERHYGYTF.

A note on this clone: The read is 3 residues too short to cover the CDR3 end, so that end is filled in from the germline J gene. The chain couples TRBV5-1 to TRBJ1-1; 7 positions match TRBD1. Germline-derived CDR1 and CDR2 are SGHRS and YFSETQ. V lost 6 bases, J lost 0 bases, and 5 bases stayed unmatched. This CDR3 has 14 amino acids. CDR3 loop: CASTGQVLNTEAFF. Incomplete CDR3 DNA: TGCGCCAGCACTGGACAGGTTCTGAACACTGAA.

A word on this clone: Coverage ceases 3 residues before the CDR3 finishes, and the germline J gene fills in the end. The V call is TRBV6-2 or TRBV6-3, the J call TRBJ2-7, with 8 bases lining up with TRBD1. The germline CDR1 and CDR2 sequences are MNHEY and SVGEGT. The junction had 13 bases not matched to a gene; V was cut back by 7 bases and J by 5 bases. The CDR3 sequence is 15 residues long. The sequenced part of the CDR3 DNA is TGTGCCAGCAAACTTAGGCGACAGGGGATCAACGAG. Its protein is CASKLRRQGINE. The CDR3 in its entirety is CASKLRRQGINEQYF.

Regarding this clone: The CDR3 extends 3 residues past the end of the read, so its final part is completed from the germline J gene. V gene TRBV5-1 combines with J gene TRBJ2-1, with 13 bases that match TRBD2. This CDR3 is built from 15 residues. CDR1 and CDR2 (germline): SGHRS, YFSETQ. The trim removed 3 bases at V and 6 bases at J, leaving 3 bases unmatched. The part of the CDR3 DNA that was read is TGCGCCAGCAGCTCTGGACTAGCGGGGGTCAATGAG. It translates to CASSSGLAGVNE. From start to end, the CDR3 is CASSSGLAGVNEQFF. Looking up the rest from reference TRBV5-1 and TRBJ2-1 gives the full variable domain: KAGVTQTPRYLIKTRGQQVTLSCSPISGHRSVSWYQQTPGQGLQFLFEYFSETQRNKGNFPGRFSGRQFSNSRSEMNVSTLELGDSALYLCASSSGLAGVNEQFFGPGTRLTVL.

Details on this clone: The read falls 3 residues short of the CDR3 end, and the missing part is taken from the germline J gene. The chain employs TRBV19 and TRBJ2-1; D call uncertain. CDR1 LNHDA and CDR2 SQIVND come from the germline V gene (reference sequence). V lost 2 bases and J lost 0, with 8 bases in between. There are 15 residues in the CDR3. Incomplete CDR3 DNA: TGTGCCAGTAGTATAACCGTTAGCTCCTACAATGAG. Its translation: CASSITVSSYNE. The full CDR3 is CASSITVSSYNEQFF. The full variable domain, rest sourced from reference TRBV19 and TRBJ2-1, is DGGITQSPKYLFRKEGQNVTLSCEQNLNHDAMYWYRQDPGQGLRLIYYSQIVNDFQKGDIAEGYSVSREKKESFPLTVTSAQKNPTAFYLCASSITVSSYNEQFFGPGTRLTVL.

About this clone itself: The DNA ends 3 residues before the CDR3 does, and the rest of the CDR3 is filled in from the germline J gene. The rearrangement uses TRBV20-1 and TRBJ2-5; D might be TRBD2 (6 bases). CDR1 is DFQATT and CDR2 is SNEGSKA in the germline V gene (reference sequence). The ends were cut back, 6 bases at V and 5 bases at J, with 19 bases in the middle. This CDR3 spans 14 amino acids. The chain's CDR3 is CSAYSGNLQETQYF. The sequenced CDR3 bases are TGCAGTGCCTATAGCGGAAACCTTCAGGAGACC.

For this clone: The read terminates 3 residues ahead of where the CDR3 ends, so the germline J gene completes it. The chain recombines TRBV6-2 or TRBV6-3 with TRBJ2-5; 13 bases align to TRBD2. The CDR3 is 16 residues long. Germline V CDR1 and CDR2: MNHEY, SVGEGT. Germline trimming cut 7 bases from V and 5 bases from J; bases unmatched to any gene: 10. The CDR3 region is CASTNGLAGAWETQYF. The sequenced CDR3 bases are TGTGCCAGCACCAACGGACTAGCGGGAGCATGGGAGACC.